The 6 T cell receptor beta chains in this list originate from one sample, sequenced in a study of blood T cell repertoires in COVID-19. Generated by immunoSEQ multiplex PCR, the TCRdb table keeps only in-frame clones and is missing some. The sample contains around 120,000 clones, around 91% of which appear only once. The sequencing sample was made of peripheral blood. These receptors were obtained from a woman aged 60-75 years with COVID-19, enrolled during active disease.

About this clone itself: Other DNA sequences from this sample encode an identical CDR3 as well. The rearrangement uses TRBV29-1 and TRBJ1-1; no clear D gene. The V gene's germline CDR1 is SQVTM and CDR2 ANQGSEA. V shed 3 bases and J shed 1 base, with 6 bases lying between them. CDR3 size: 12 residues. Here the CDR3 reads CSVDGRNTEAFF. In DNA, the CDR3 is TGCAGCGTTGATGGCAGGAACACTGAAGCTTTCTTT.

J is TRBJ2-5 and V is TRBV6-6, with 9 nucleotides matching TRBD1. Germline assignment: CDR1 MNHNY and CDR2 SVGAGI (reference sequence). The V gene end was trimmed by 6 bases and the J gene end by 5 bases; junction bases not matched to a gene: 10. The CDR3 sequence is 15 residues long. Here the CDR3 DNA reads TGTGCCAGCAGAAGGACAGGGGCCAGCAGGGAGACCCAGTACTTC. Amino acid sequence: CASRRTGASRETQYF.

The table lists this clone with a few counts. The rearrangement links TRBV9 to TRBJ2-2; D not certain. This CDR3 has 15 amino acids. V gave up 3 bases and J gave up 0 bases, with 9 bases separating them. Germline CDR1 SGDLS, CDR2 YYNGEE. CDR3 in amino acids: CASSASATNTGELFF. DNA of the CDR3: TGTGCCAGCAGCGCGAGCGCCACGAACACCGGGGAGCTGTTTTTT.

The chain couples TRBV5-1 to TRBJ2-7, with 10 bases identical to TRBD1. The CDR3 is 15 residues long. After removal of 2 bases from V and 5 bases from J, the junction contained 7 bases not matched to a gene. From germline, CDR1 is SGHRS and CDR2 YFSETQ. CDR3 region: CASSFGQGGHNEQYF. The CDR3 DNA sequence: TGCGCCAGCAGCTTCGGACAGGGGGGTCACAACGAGCAGTACTTC.

The chain is built from TRBV5-1 and TRBJ1-5, with D perhaps TRBD1 (6 bases). The germline gives CDR1 SGHRS, CDR2 YFSETQ. The CDR3 length is 17 residues. The V end lost 0 bases, the J end lost 0 bases, and 13 bases lay between the germline ends. The CDR3 reads CASSLGTDPYSNQPQHF. CDR3 DNA: TGCGCCAGCAGCTTGGGGACAGACCCATATAGCAATCAGCCCCAGCATTTT.

The chain recombines TRBV9 with TRBJ2-1; no reliable D call. The V end lost 0 bases, the J end lost 6 bases, and 7 bases lay between the germline ends. The CDR3 runs to 13 residues. Germline lookup yields CDR1 SGDLS and CDR2 YYNGEE. The CDR3 DNA follows: TGTGCCAGCAGCGTAGACTACCTCAATGAGCAGTTCTTC. This codes for CASSVDYLNEQFF.